This T cell receptor (beta chain) was captured by sequencing in a study of tumor-infiltrating lymphocytes in primary liver carcinoma. Study background: Staging placed the tumors at T1-T3 N0M0, and they measured roughly 4.2 to 11 cm across. Yields of productive TCRbeta reads ranged from roughly 3.5 to 7.5 million per sample and were similar across tissue types.

Blood RNA originated from unsorted whole blood, with germline DNA additionally extracted. About 4 milliliters of peripheral blood were gathered ahead of the operation. This CDR3 has 14 residues. The germline V gene has CDR1 MNHEY and CDR2 SVGAGI. The V end was cut by 10 bases, the J end by 3 bases, with 18 bases between. From 500 to 600 ng of total RNA, TCR beta-specific cDNA was reverse-transcribed using a constant-region primer. Three nested multiplex PCR rounds, a slightly modified ARM-PCR method, built the TCR beta libraries. Rounds one and two of PCR, each of 10 cycles, were primed with TRBV1-TRBV30 forward primers and a C-beta reverse primer. One entry per CDR3 protein results from TCRdb running MiXCR on the multiplex PCR reads. The table lists 250,000 to 350,000 distinct CDR3 sequences, around 50% of them singletons. This clonotype was seen at least ten times.

The specimen was peripheral blood. The chain couples TRBV6-5 to TRBJ2-5; the D gene could be TRBD1 or TRBD2 (5 bases each). The TCR sequence derives from a woman aged 25-40 years with primary liver carcinoma and hepatitis B virus infection. CDR3 in DNA: TGTGCCACCGGGGCCCCTACCCTAGAAGAGACCCAGTACTTC. It specifies CATGAPTLEETQYF.